A selection of T cell receptor beta chains follows, all from one sample in a study of identical twins. TCRdb reprocessed the 5' RACE reads via MiXCR and lists one record per CDR3 protein. The sample shows a few hundred thousand distinct CDR3 sequences, 9.6% of them seen only once. The sample also formed part of further work on yellow fever vaccine responses in identical twins.

Sequencing was done on a sample of PBMCs. These receptors originate from a woman younger than 35 in good health. The CDR3 runs from the conserved cysteine through the conserved F or W. The D gene is left open where the match is weak. A row's size may be missing; if present it is once, few, many or a size class.

V,D,size,J,DNA,CDR3
TRBV7-2,TRBD1,many,TRBJ2-7,TGTGCCAGCAGCGTCCGGGACAGGGGCTACGAGCAGTACTTC,CASSVRDRGYEQYF
TRBV27,-,-,TRBJ1-1,TGTGCCAGCAGTTTAGGGGCTCAACTTGAAGCTTTCTTT,CASSLGAQLEAFF
TRBV12-3/TRBV12-4,-,-,TRBJ1-6,TGTGCCAGCAGTTCCACAGAAGGTTCACCCCTCCACTTT,CASSSTEGSPLHF
TRBV20-1,TRBD1,-,TRBJ2-7,TGCAGTGCTAGAGACCCGAGGACAGGGGGCGAGCTCAACTACGAGCAGTACTTC,CSARDPRTGGELNYEQYF
TRBV6-1,-,-,TRBJ2-3,TGTGCCAGCAGTGAATTTTTGCAGGACCCGGCGACCTTGTATTACACAGATACGCAGTATTTT,CASSEFLQDPATLYYTDTQYF
TRBV29-1,-,many,TRBJ2-3,TGCAGCGCCTGGCAAGATACGCAGTATTTT,CSAWQDTQYF
TRBV29-1,TRBD2,many,TRBJ2-5,TGCAGCGCCAATCCGGGACTAGCGGGTCAAGAGACCCAGTACTTC,CSANPGLAGQETQYF
TRBV18,-,-,TRBJ1-5,TGTGCCAGCTCACCAGCGCCCAATCAGCCCCAGCATTTT,CASSPAPNQPQHF
TRBV12-3/TRBV12-4,-,many,TRBJ2-1,TGTGCCAGCAGGCGTACTGGCTACAATGAGCAGTTCTTC,CASRRTGYNEQFF
TRBV6-5,TRBD2,many,TRBJ2-5,TGTGCCAGCAGTTATTCCGGACTAGCGGGAGAGACCCAGTACTTC,CASSYSGLAGETQYF
TRBV20-1,-,many,TRBJ2-3,TGCAGTGCTCGGGACTTTAAGTCAGATACGCAGTATTTT,CSARDFKSDTQYF
TRBV20-1,-,few,TRBJ2-3,TGCAGTGCTAGTGACCCAGATACGCAGTATTTT,CSASDPDTQYF
TRBV6-1,TRBD1,few,TRBJ1-2,TGTGCCAGCAGTCAACAGGGGGCAGGTGGCTACACCTTC,CASSQQGAGGYTF
TRBV20-1,TRBD1,few,TRBJ2-7,TGCAGTGCTAGACAACCCGGGACAGGGAGCTACGAGCAGTACTTC,CSARQPGTGSYEQYF
TRBV6-2/TRBV6-3,TRBD1,few,TRBJ2-3,TGTGCCAGCAGAAGGGAGGACAGGGGAAGAGATACGCAGTATTTT,CASRREDRGRDTQYF
TRBV27,-,-,TRBJ2-7,TGTGCCAGCAGTTTCACGGACAACTCCTACGAGCAGTACTTC,CASSFTDNSYEQYF
TRBV7-2,TRBD2,few,TRBJ2-7,TGTGCCAGCAGCTCCAGTAGCGGGGACTACGAGCAGTACTTC,CASSSSSGDYEQYF
TRBV11-2,-,few,TRBJ2-5,TGTGCCAGCAGCTCAAGGTCCGTCTTCGAAGAGACCCAGTACTTC,CASSSRSVFEETQYF
TRBV2,TRBD2,many,TRBJ2-1,TGTGCCAGCAGTGAAGGGGCTCGGACTAGCAAGTTCTTC,CASSEGARTSKFF
TRBV6-2/TRBV6-3,-,many,TRBJ2-6,TGTGCCAGCAGTTACTCAAGCTCTGGGGCCAACGTCCTGACTTTC,CASSYSSSGANVLTF
TRBV2,TRBD2,few,TRBJ2-1,TGTGCCAGCGGAAGACTAGCGGAGACTAGTGAGCAGTTCTTC,CASGRLAETSEQFF
TRBV12-3/TRBV12-4,-,-,TRBJ2-2,TGTGCCAGCACGGGAGTATATACCGGGGAGCTGTTTTTT,CASTGVYTGELFF
TRBV29-1,TRBD2,many,TRBJ2-7,TGCAGCGTTAGGACTAGCGGATCCTACGAGCAGTACTTC,CSVRTSGSYEQYF
TRBV4-1,-,-,TRBJ2-1,TGCGCCAGCAGCCAAGAAGGGGGGACGGGTCCTATCAGCTCCTACAATGAGCAGTTCTTC,CASSQEGGTGPISSYNEQFF
TRBV28,TRBD2,many,TRBJ2-7,TGTGCCAGCGGACTAGCGGGGCTCTACGAGCAGTACTTC,CASGLAGLYEQYF
TRBV4-1,TRBD2,-,TRBJ2-3,TGCGCCAGCAGCCAAGGCGCGGGAGGTAGTGGGGGCACAGATACGCAGTATTTT,CASSQGAGGSGGTDTQYF
TRBV12-3/TRBV12-4,-,many,TRBJ2-3,TGTGCCAGCATGCGCCTAGGCAGCACAGATACGCAGTATTTT,CASMRLGSTDTQYF
TRBV20-1,-,-,TRBJ2-3,TGCAGTGCTAGTCCCCACCTCACTCGGGATACGCAGTATTTT,CSASPHLTRDTQYF
TRBV2,-,-,TRBJ2-1,TGTGCCAGCACCCCCAGGCCGAGACTAGACTTGTCGAATGAGCAGTTCTTC,CASTPRPRLDLSNEQFF
TRBV3-1,-,many,TRBJ2-7,TGCGCCAGCAGCCAGGGGTCCTACGAGCAGTACTTC,CASSQGSYEQYF
TRBV6-2/TRBV6-3,TRBD1,many,TRBJ2-2,TGTGCCAGCAGAATAGGGACAGGGGACACCGGGGAGCTGTTTTTT,CASRIGTGDTGELFF
TRBV18,TRBD1,-,TRBJ2-3,TGTGCCAGCTCACTCTCCATCGGGACAGGGAGGACAGATACGCAGTATTTT,CASSLSIGTGRTDTQYF
TRBV4-2,-,-,TRBJ2-7,TGTGCCAGCAGCCAAGATTATCAGTCCCAGAACGAGCAGTACTTC,CASSQDYQSQNEQYF
TRBV4-3,-,few,TRBJ2-5,TGCGCCAGCAGCCAAGAGGGAGCGGAAGGTCAAGAGACCCAGTACTTC,CASSQEGAEGQETQYF
TRBV20-1,-,many,TRBJ2-1,TGCAGTGCACCGCATACCCGCGGCCCTCAGGGTGAGCAGTTCTTC,CSAPHTRGPQGEQFF